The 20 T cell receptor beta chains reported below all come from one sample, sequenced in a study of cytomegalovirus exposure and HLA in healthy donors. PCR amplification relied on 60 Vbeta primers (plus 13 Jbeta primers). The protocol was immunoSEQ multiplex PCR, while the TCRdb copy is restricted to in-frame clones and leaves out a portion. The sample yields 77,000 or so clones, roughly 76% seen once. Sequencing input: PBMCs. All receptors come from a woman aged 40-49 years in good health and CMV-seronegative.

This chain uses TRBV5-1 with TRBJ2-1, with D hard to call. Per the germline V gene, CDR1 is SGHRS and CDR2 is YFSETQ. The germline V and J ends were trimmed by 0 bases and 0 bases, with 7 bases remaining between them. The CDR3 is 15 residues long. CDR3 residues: CASSLVAVSYNEQFF. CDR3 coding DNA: TGCGCCAGCAGCTTGGTAGCAGTCTCCTACAATGAGCAGTTCTTC.

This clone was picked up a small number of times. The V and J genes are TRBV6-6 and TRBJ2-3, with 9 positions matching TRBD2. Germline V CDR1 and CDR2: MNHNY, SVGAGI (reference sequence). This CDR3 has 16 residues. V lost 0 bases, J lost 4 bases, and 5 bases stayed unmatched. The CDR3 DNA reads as TGTGCCAGCAGTTACTCAGGGGCGGGGGGGCCAGATACGCAGTATTTT. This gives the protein CASSYSGAGGPDTQYF.

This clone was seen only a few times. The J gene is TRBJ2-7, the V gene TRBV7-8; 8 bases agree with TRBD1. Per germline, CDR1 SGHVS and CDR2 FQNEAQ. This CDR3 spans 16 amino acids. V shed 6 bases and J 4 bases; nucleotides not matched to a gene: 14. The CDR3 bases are TGTGCCAGCAGACCACAGGGGCAGGGGGCCCCTTACGAGCAGTACTTC. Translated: CASRPQGQGAPYEQYF.

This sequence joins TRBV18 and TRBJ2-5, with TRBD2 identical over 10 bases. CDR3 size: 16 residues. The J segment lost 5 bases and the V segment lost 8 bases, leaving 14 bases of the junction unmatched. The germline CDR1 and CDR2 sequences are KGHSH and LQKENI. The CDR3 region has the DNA TGTGCCAGCACCCTCAGGACTAGCGGCACTGGGGAGACCCAGTACTTC. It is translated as CASTLRTSGTGETQYF.

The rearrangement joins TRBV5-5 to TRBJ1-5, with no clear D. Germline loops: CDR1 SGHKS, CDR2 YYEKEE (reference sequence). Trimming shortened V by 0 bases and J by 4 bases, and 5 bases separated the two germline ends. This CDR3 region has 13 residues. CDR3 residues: CASSLVVNQPQHF. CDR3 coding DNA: TGTGCCAGCAGCTTGGTTGTAAATCAGCCCCAGCATTTT.

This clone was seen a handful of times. CDR3 protein: CASSLAFGTYYGYTF. CDR3 sequence (DNA): TGCGCCAGCAGCTTGGCCTTCGGGACATACTATGGCTACACCTTC. The V gene is TRBV5-1, the J gene TRBJ1-2; TRBD1 is a possible D gene (6 bases). Germline loops: CDR1 SGHRS, CDR2 YFSETQ. V was shortened by 0 bases and J by 3 bases, with 12 bases between the two germline ends. The CDR3 contains 15 residues.

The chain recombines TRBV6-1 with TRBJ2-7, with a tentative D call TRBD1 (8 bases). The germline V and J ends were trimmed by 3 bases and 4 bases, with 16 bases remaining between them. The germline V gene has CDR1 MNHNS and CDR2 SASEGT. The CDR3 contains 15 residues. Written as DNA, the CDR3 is TGTGCCAGCAGTGATAAGCACAGGGGGGGGTACGAGCAGTACTTC. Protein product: CASSDKHRGGYEQYF.

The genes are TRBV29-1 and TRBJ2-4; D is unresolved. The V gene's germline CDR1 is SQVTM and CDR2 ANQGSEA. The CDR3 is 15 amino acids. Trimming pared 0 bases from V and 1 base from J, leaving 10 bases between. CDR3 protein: CSVEEPPGAKNIQYF. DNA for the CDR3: TGCAGCGTTGAAGAACCCCCCGGGGCCAAAAACATTCAGTACTTC.

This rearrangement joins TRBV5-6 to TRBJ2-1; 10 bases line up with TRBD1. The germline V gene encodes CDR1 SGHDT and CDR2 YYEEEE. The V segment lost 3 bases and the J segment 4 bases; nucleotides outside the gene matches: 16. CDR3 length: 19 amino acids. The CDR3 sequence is CASSYGTGAKPRAYNEQFF. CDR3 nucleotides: TGTGCCAGCAGCTACGGGACAGGGGCGAAACCAAGAGCATACAATGAGCAGTTCTTC.

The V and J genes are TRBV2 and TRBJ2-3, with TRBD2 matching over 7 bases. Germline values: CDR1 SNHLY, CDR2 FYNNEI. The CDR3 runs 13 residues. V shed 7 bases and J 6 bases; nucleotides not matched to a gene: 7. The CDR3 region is CASKGGNRDTQYF. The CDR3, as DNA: TGTGCCAGCAAGGGAGGGAACAGGGATACGCAGTATTTT.

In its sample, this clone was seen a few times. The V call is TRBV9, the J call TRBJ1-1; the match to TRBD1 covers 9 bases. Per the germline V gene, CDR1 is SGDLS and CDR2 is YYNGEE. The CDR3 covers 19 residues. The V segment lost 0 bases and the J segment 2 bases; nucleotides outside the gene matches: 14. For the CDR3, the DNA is TGTGCCAGCAGCGTAGTAGACGAGAACCGGGGACAGGGTAACACTGAAGCTTTCTTT. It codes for CASSVVDENRGQGNTEAFF. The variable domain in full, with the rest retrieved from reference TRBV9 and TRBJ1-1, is DSGVTQTPKHLITATGQRVTLRCSPRSGDLSVYWYQQSLDQGLQFLIQYYNGEERAKGNILERFSAQQFPDLHSELNLSSLELGDSALYFCASSVVDENRGQGNTEAFFGQGTRLTVV.

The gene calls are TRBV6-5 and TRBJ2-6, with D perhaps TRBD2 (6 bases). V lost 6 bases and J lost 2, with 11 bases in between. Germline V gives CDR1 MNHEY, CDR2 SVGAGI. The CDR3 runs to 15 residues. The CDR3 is CASRGRRAGANVLTF. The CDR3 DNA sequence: TGTGCCAGCAGAGGGAGGCGGGCTGGGGCCAACGTCCTGACTTTC.

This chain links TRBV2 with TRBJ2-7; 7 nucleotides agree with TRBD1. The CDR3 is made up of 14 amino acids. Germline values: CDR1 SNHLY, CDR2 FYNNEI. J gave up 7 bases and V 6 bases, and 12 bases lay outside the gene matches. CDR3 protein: CASRGQEIPLEQYF. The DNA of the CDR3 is TGTGCCAGCAGAGGACAGGAGATCCCCCTGGAGCAGTACTTC. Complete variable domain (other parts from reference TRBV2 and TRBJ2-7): EPEVTQTPSHQVTQMGQEVILRCVPISNHLYFYWYRQILGQKVEFLVSFYNNEISEKSEIFDDQFSVERPDGSNFTLKIRSTKLEDSAMYFCASRGQEIPLEQYFGPGTRLTVT.

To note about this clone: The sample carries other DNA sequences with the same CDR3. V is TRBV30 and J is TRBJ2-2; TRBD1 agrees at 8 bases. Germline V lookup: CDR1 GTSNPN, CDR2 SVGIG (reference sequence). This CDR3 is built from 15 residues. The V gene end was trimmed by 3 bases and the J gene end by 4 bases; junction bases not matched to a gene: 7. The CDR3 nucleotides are TGTGCCTGGAGCGGGCCAGGGGGCTTCACCGGGGAGCTGTTTTTT. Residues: CAWSGPGGFTGELFF.

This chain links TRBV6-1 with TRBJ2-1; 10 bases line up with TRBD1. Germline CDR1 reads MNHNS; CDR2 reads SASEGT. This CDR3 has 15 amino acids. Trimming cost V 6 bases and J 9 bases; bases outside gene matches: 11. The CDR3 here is CASSPIRDRGSEQFF. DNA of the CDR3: TGTGCCAGCAGCCCCATCCGGGACAGGGGTTCTGAGCAGTTCTTC.

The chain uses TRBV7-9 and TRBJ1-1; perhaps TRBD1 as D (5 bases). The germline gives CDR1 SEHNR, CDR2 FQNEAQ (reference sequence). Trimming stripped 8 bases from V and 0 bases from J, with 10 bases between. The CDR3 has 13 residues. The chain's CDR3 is CASETGLNTEAFF. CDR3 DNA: TGTGCCAGCGAAACAGGATTGAACACTGAAGCTTTCTTT.

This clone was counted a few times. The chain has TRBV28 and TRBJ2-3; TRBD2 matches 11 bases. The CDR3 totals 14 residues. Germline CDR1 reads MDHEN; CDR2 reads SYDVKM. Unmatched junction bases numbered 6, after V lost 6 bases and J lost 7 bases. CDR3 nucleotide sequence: TGTGCCAGCAGCCCAACTAGCGGGAGTTATACGCAGTATTTT. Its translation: CASSPTSGSYTQYF. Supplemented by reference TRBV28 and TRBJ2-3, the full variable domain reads DVKVTQSSRYLVKRTGEKVFLECVQDMDHENMFWYRQDPGLGLRLIYFSYDVKMKEKGDIPEGYSVSREKKERFSLILESASTNQTSMYLCASSPTSGSYTQYFGPGTRLTVL.

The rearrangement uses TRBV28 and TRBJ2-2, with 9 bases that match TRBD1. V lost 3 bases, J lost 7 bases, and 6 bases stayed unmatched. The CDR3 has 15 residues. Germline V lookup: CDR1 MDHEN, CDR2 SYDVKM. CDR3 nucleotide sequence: TGTGCCAGCAGTTTTGAGACAGGGGGGAACGGGGAGCTGTTTTTT. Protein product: CASSFETGGNGELFF.

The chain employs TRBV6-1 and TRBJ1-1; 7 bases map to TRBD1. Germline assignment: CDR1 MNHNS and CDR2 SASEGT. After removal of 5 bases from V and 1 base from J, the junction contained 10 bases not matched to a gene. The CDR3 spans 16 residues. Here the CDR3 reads CASSKEGAQTNTEAFF. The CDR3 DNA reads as TGTGCCAGCAGTAAAGAGGGGGCTCAGACGAACACTGAAGCTTTCTTT.

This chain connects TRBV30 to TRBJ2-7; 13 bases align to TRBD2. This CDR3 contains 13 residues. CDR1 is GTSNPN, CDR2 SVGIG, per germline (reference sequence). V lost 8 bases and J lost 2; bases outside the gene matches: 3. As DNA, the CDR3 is TGTGCCACCGGACTAGCGGGGGCCTACGAGCAGTACTTC. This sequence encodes CATGLAGAYEQYF.